The 15 T cell receptor beta chains below were found in one sample sequenced in a study of naive and memory T cell subsets. The treatment was: skin biopsy from PPD injection site in Mantoux-positive individual. A UMI-containing oligonucleotide was joined by 3' ligation to the TCR cDNA template. Four PCR rounds used nested alpha and beta constant region primers plus the SP2 primer. In TCRdb, the UMI-ligation and nested PCR reads were re-called with MiXCR into one record per CDR3 protein. Of roughly 13,000 distinct CDR3 sequences listed, about 5% are singletons. The sample here was skin, taken from a tuberculin skin test site. The receptors come from an adult in good health.

By sample fraction, this clonotype is medium-sized (0.01 to 0.1%). The V call is TRBV12-3 or TRBV12-4, the J call TRBJ1-1; 7 bases match TRBD1. The CDR3 has 13 amino acids. J gave up 7 bases and V 5 bases, and 7 bases lay outside the gene matches. CDR3 in DNA: TGTGCCAGCAGTCCGACAGGGCCGAATGAAGCTTTCTTT. Protein product: CASSPTGPNEAFF.

In its sample, this clonotype was seen many times. The V gene is TRBV11-3, the J gene TRBJ2-6, with D hard to call. V lost 4 bases and J lost 7, with 8 bases in between. Germline V gene data show CDR1 as SGHNT and CDR2 as YENEEA. The CDR3 sequence is 13 residues long. The CDR3 reads CASSSGVANVLTF. CDR3 sequence (DNA): TGTGCCAGCAGCTCTGGAGTCGCCAACGTCCTGACTTTC.

J is TRBJ2-1 and V is TRBV7-3, with D possibly TRBD2 on 7 matching bases. The germline V gene has CDR1 SGHTA and CDR2 FQGTGA. The ends were cut back, 3 bases at V and 15 bases at J, with 21 bases in the middle. The length of the CDR3 is 14 residues. This CDR3 is CASSLGGANHRRFF. The CDR3 DNA is TGTGCCAGCAGCTTGGGGGGGGCGAACCATCGGAGGTTCTTC.

This clonotype was picked up many times. The chain recombines TRBV7-9 with TRBJ1-1; D remains unclear. V dropped 0 bases and J dropped 6 bases, with 17 bases sitting between them. Germline values: CDR1 SEHNR, CDR2 FQNEAQ (reference sequence). CDR3 length equals 16 residues. The CDR3 protein is CASSLALGVGQAEAFF. In nucleotides, the CDR3 is TGTGCCAGCAGCTTAGCCCTGGGTGTAGGGCAGGCTGAAGCTTTCTTT.

This clonotype was seen only a few times. A clone one base away is much larger, so this may be a read error. The genes are TRBV3-1 and TRBJ2-5; D is uncertain. The length of the CDR3 is 13 residues. Trimming took off 0 bases at V and 6 bases at J, with 8 bases between the two ends. The germline V gene encodes CDR1 LGHDT and CDR2 YNNKEL (reference sequence). CDR3 DNA sequence: TGTGCCAGCAGCCAAGATCGGTTAAAGACCCAGTACTTC. Translation: CASSQDRLKTQYF.

This clonotype came up a few times. This chain links TRBV6-2 or TRBV6-3 with TRBJ1-1, with TRBD1 identical over 7 bases. Germline CDR1 and CDR2: MNHEY and SVGEGT. V shed 6 bases, J shed 1 base, and the junction held 8 bases outside the gene matches. The CDR3 has 15 residues. CDR3 DNA sequence: TGTGCCAGCAGCTTTTTGACAGGGTCGAACACTGAAGCTTTCTTT. Its protein product is CASSFLTGSNTEAFF.

Ten or more counts support this clonotype. This sequence joins TRBV4-3 and TRBJ2-2; 10 bases are a match to TRBD1. J lost 9 bases, V lost 5 bases, and 6 bases had no gene match. CDR1 is LGHNA, CDR2 YSLEER, per germline. The CDR3 sequence is 14 residues long. This chain's CDR3 is CASSKGTGERELFF. The CDR3 coding sequence is TGCGCCAGCAGCAAGGGGACAGGGGAACGGGAGCTGTTTTTT.

This clonotype was detected many times. The gene calls are TRBV12-3 or TRBV12-4 and TRBJ1-2, with D possibly being TRBD1 (6 bases). There are 14 residues in the CDR3. V dropped 1 base and J dropped 5 bases, with 11 bases sitting between them. The CDR3 spells CASSLVGTSYGYTF. Written as DNA, the CDR3 is TGTGCCAGCAGTTTAGTTGGGACATCATATGGCTACACCTTC.

At least ten counts were recorded for this clonotype. The V and J genes are TRBV5-6 and TRBJ2-6, with no clear D. CDR3 size: 16 residues. Germline CDR1 is SGHDT and CDR2 is YYEEEE. The V gene lost 0 bases and the J gene lost 1 base, with 8 bases spanning the gap. DNA of the CDR3: TGTGCCAGCAGCTTGGCCGTGGTGTCTGGGGCCAACGTCCTGACTTTC. Amino acid sequence: CASSLAVVSGANVLTF. The entire variable domain, with the rest obtained from reference TRBV5-6 and TRBJ2-6, is as follows: DAGVTQSPTHLIKTRGQQVTLRCSPKSGHDTVSWYQQALGQGPQFIFQYYEEEERQRGNFPDRFSGHQFPNYSSELNVNALLLGDSALYLCASSLAVVSGANVLTFGAGSRLTVL.

This clonotype ranks as medium-sized. J is TRBJ1-1 and V is TRBV4-2, with 7 bases that match TRBD1. CDR3 length: 17 residues. The V segment lost 1 base and the J segment 4 bases; nucleotides outside the gene matches: 12. Germline V gene data show CDR1 as LGHNA and CDR2 as YNFKEQ. DNA for the CDR3: TGTGCCAGCAGCCAAGTAGTTGGGACAGTCCTTGGCACTGAAGCTTTCTTT. This encodes CASSQVVGTVLGTEAFF.

This clonotype was picked up many times. The chain uses TRBV27 and TRBJ1-1; D is uncertain. This CDR3 contains 13 residues. V lost 7 bases and J 1 base, leaving 10 bases between the germline ends. Germline V gene sequence: CDR1 MNHEY, CDR2 SMNVEV (reference sequence). CDR3 nucleotides: TGTGCCAGCACCTTTAACCAGAACACTGAAGCTTTCTTT. This encodes CASTFNQNTEAFF.

In this sample, this clonotype turned up many times. The V and J genes are TRBV20-1 and TRBJ2-7, with TRBD1 matching over 11 bases. J lost 6 bases, V lost 1 base, and 5 bases had no gene match. Germline assignment: CDR1 DFQATT and CDR2 SNEGSKA (reference sequence). This CDR3 is 14 amino acids long. The CDR3 is CSARAGTGGFEQYF. The CDR3 DNA sequence: TGCAGTGCTAGAGCTGGGACAGGGGGTTTCGAGCAGTACTTC.

This clonotype is termed medium-sized (0.01 to 0.1%). The chain links TRBV29-1 to TRBJ2-1, with 8 bases matching TRBD2. Per germline, CDR1 SQVTM and CDR2 ANQGSEA. V shed 4 bases, J shed 5 bases, and the junction held 4 bases outside the gene matches. This CDR3 has 13 residues. The CDR3 is CSVVLGLDNEQFF. DNA of the CDR3: TGCAGCGTTGTTCTGGGACTAGACAATGAGCAGTTCTTC.

This clonotype was observed at least ten times. CDR3 DNA: TGCAGTGCTGAACAGGGGGAGGGAGCTTTCTTT. Its protein product is CSAEQGEGAFF. The chain combines TRBV20-1 with TRBJ1-1, with 8 bases aligning to TRBD1. CDR3 length: 11 residues. Trimming took 5 bases from V and 10 from J; bases not matched to a gene: 6. The germline V gene has CDR1 DFQATT and CDR2 SNEGSKA (reference sequence).

In its sample, this clonotype was seen a few times. The V call is TRBV21-1, the J call TRBJ2-3; the table names TRBD2, a call not compared with the DNA. TRBV21-1 is tagged as a pseudogene. This CDR3 spans 13 amino acids. CDR3 region: CASTPGLFIWQYF. Written as DNA, the CDR3 is TGTGCCAGCACCCCCGGGCTATTCATATGGCAGTATTTT.